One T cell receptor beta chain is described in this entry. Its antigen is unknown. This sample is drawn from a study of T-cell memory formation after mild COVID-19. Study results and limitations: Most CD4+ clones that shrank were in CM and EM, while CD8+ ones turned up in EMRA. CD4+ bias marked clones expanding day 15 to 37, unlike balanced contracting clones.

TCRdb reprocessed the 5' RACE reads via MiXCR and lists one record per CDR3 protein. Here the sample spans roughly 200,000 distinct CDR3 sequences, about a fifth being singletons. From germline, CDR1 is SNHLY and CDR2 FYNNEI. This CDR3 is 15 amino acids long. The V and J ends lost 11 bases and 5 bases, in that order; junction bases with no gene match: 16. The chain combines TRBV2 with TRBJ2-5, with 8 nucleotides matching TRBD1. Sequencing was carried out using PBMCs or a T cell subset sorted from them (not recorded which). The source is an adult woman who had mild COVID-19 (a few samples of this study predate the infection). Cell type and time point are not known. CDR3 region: CAQHIGQGSRETQYF. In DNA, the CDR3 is TGTGCCCAGCACATCGGACAGGGATCCAGGGAGACCCAGTACTTC.